This T cell receptor beta chain was recovered during a study of cytomegalovirus exposure and HLA in healthy donors. Study overall: The 120 or so validation repertoires used a platform that matched the one used for the 666 first-cohort repertoires, as a later analysis reported. Study conclusions and caveats: The study flagged 150 to 200 TCR beta chains as cytomegalovirus-associated.

Germline-derived CDR1 and CDR2 are LGHNA and YSLEER. The CDR3 totals 16 residues. V lost 0 bases, J lost 4 bases, and 15 bases lay in between. TCRdb's copy holds only in-frame clones and misses some; the assay was immunoSEQ multiplex PCR. There are about 82,000 clones in the sample; 90% to 95% occur only once, and 0.69% lies in the top ten. About this clone itself: Its target is unknown.

The material sequenced was PBMCs. V is TRBV4-3 and J is TRBJ1-2; D is possibly TRBD1 (5 bases). This sequence originates from a woman aged 18-29 years in good health and CMV-seronegative. CDR3 loop: CASSQDDSRDSYGYTF. The CDR3 DNA reads as TGCGCCAGCAGCCAAGACGATAGCAGGGACTCCTATGGCTACACCTTC.